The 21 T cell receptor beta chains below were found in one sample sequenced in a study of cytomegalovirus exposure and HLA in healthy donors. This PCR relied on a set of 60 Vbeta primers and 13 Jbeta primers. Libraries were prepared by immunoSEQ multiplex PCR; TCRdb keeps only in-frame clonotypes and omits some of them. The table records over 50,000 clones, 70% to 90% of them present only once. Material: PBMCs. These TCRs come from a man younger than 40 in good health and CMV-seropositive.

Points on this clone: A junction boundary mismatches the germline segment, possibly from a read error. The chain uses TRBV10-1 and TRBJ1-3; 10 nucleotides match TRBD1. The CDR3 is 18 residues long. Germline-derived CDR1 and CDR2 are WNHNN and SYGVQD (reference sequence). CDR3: CASSESGDRGLSGDTIYF. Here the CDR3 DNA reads TGCGCCAGCAGTGAGTCTGGCGACAGGGGGCTCTCTGGAGACACCATATATTTT.

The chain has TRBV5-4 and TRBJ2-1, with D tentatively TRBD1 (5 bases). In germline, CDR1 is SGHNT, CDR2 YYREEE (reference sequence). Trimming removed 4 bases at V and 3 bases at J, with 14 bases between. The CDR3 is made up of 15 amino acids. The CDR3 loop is CASSTVTAYYNEQFF. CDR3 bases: TGTGCCAGCAGCACTGTGACAGCTTACTACAATGAGCAGTTCTTC.

In nucleotides, the CDR3 is TGTGCCAGCAGCCTGGATTATGGGCGGGATATCAATGAGCAGTTCTTC. Its translation is CASSLDYGRDINEQFF. V is TRBV11-2 and J is TRBJ2-1; the D gene is possibly TRBD2 (6 bases). V lost 5 bases to trimming and J lost 6 bases, with 20 bases between them. Germline values: CDR1 SGHAT, CDR2 FQNNGV. CDR3 length: 16 residues.

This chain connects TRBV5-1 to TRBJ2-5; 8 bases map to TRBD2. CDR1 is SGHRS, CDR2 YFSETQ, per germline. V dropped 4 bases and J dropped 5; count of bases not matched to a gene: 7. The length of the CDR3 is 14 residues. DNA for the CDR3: TGCGCCAGCAGCGGGGGACTAGGTGAGGAGACCCAGTACTTC. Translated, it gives CASSGGLGEETQYF.

As DNA, the CDR3 is TGTGCTAGTGGTTTCTCCGTGAGGGACAGGGGAAACTACGAGCAGTACTTC. This gives the protein CASGFSVRDRGNYEQYF. The chain has TRBV12-5 and TRBJ2-7, with 10 bases matching TRBD1. The ends lost 3 bases at V and 3 bases at J; junction bases unmatched: 11. The length of the CDR3 is 17 residues. The germline gives CDR1 LGHNT, CDR2 FRNRAP. The variable domain in full, with the rest retrieved from reference TRBV12-5 and TRBJ2-7, is DARVTQTPRHKVTEMGQEVTMRCQPILGHNTVFWYRQTMMQGLELLAYFRNRAPLDDSGMPKDRFSAEMPDATLATLKIQPSEPRDSAVYFCASGFSVRDRGNYEQYFGPGTRLTVT.

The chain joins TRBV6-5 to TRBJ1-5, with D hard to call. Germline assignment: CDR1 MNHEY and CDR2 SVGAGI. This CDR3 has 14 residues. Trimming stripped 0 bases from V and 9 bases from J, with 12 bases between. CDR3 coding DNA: TGTGCCAGCAGTTACTCGGAGGGAATGAGGCCCCAGCATTTT. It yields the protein CASSYSEGMRPQHF.

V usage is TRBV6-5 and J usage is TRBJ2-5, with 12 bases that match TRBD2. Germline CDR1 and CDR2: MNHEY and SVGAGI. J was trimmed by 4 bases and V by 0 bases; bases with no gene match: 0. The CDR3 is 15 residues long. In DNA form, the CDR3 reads TGTGCCAGCAGTTACTCGGGACTAGCGGGAGAGACCCAGTACTTC. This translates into CASSYSGLAGETQYF.

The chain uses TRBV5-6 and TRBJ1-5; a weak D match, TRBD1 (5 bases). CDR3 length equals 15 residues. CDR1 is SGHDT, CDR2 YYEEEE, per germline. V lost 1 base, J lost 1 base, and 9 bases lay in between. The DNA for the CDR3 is TGTGCCAGCAGCTTGTGGTACAGGAGCAATCAGCCCCAGCATTTT. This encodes CASSLWYRSNQPQHF.

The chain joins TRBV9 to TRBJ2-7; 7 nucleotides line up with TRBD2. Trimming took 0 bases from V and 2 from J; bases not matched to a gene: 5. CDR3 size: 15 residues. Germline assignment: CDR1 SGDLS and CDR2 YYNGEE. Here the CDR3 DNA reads TGTGCCAGCAGCGTAGCCCCCCGGGGGGCCTACGAGCAGTACTTC. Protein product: CASSVAPRGAYEQYF.

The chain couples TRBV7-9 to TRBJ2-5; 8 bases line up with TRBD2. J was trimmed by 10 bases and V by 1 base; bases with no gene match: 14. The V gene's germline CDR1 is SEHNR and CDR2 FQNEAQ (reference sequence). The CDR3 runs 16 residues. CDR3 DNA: TGTGCCAGCAGCTTAGAGGGCGGGAGGTTACTTGGGGACCAGTACTTC. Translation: CASSLEGGRLLGDQYF.

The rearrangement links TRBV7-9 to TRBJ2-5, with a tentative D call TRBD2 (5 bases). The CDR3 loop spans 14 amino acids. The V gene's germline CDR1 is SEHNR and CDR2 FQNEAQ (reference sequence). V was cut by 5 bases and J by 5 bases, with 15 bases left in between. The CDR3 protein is CASSPPFGGETQYF. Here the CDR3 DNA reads TGTGCCAGCAGCCCTCCCTTCGGCGGGGAGACCCAGTACTTC. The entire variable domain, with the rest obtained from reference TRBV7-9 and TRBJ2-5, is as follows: DTGVSQNPRHKITKRGQNVTFRCDPISEHNRLYWYRQTLGQGPEFLTYFQNEAQLEKSRLLSDRFSAERPKGSFSTLEIQRTEQGDSAMYLCASSPPFGGETQYFGPGTRLLVL.

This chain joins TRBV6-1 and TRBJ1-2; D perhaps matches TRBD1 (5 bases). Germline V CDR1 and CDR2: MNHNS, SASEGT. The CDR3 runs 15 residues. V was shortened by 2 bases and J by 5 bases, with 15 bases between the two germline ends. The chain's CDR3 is CASSEKVAGDYGYTF. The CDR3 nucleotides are TGTGCCAGCAGTGAAAAGGTAGCGGGGGATTATGGCTACACCTTC.

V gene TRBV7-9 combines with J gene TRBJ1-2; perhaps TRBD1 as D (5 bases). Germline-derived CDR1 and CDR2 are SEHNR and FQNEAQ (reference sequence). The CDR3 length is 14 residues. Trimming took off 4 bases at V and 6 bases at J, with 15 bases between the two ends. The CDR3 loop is CASSSAGGSNGYTF. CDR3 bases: TGTGCCAGCAGCTCTGCCGGGGGAAGCAATGGCTACACCTTC.

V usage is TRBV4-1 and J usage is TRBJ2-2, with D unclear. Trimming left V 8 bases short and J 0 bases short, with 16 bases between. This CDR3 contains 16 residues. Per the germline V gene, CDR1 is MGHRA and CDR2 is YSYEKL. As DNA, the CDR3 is TGCGCCAGCTACCCGGTGGGCCGGTCGAACACCGGGGAGCTGTTTTTT. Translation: CASYPVGRSNTGELFF.

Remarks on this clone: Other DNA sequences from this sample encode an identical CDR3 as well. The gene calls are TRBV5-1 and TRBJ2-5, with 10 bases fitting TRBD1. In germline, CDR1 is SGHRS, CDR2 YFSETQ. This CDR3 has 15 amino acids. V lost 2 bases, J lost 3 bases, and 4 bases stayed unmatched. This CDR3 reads CASSLTGTGEETQYF. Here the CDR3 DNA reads TGCGCCAGCAGCTTAACCGGGACAGGGGAAGAGACCCAGTACTTC. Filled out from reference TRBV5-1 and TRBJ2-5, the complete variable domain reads KAGVTQTPRYLIKTRGQQVTLSCSPISGHRSVSWYQQTPGQGLQFLFEYFSETQRNKGNFPGRFSGRQFSNSRSEMNVSTLELGDSALYLCASSLTGTGEETQYFGPGTRLLVL.

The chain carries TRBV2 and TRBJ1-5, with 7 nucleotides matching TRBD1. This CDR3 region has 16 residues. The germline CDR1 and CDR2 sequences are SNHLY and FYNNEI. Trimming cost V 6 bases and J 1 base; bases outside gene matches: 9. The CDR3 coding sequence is TGTGCCAGCAGCCGACTAGGGGGCCGGAGCAATCAGCCCCAGCATTTT. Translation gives CASSRLGGRSNQPQHF.

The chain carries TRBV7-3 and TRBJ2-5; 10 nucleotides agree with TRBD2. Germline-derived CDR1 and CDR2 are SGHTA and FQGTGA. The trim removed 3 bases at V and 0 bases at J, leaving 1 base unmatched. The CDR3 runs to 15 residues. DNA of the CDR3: TGTGCCAGCAGCTTCCTAGCGGGGGACCAAGAGACCCAGTACTTC. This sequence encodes CASSFLAGDQETQYF.

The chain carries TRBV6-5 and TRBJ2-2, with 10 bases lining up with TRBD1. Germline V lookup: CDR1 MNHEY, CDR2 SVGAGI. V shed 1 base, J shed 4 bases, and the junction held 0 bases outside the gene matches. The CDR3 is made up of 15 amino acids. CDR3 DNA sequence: TGTGCCAGCAGTTACTGGGACAGGGGCACCGGGGAGCTGTTTTTT. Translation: CASSYWDRGTGELFF.

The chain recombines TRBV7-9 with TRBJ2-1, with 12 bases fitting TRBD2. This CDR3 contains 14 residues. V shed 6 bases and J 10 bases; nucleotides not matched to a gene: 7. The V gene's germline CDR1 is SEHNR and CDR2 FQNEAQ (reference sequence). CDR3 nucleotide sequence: TGTGCCAGCAGTCAACTAGCGGGAGGTCCCGAGCAGTTCTTC. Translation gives CASSQLAGGPEQFF.

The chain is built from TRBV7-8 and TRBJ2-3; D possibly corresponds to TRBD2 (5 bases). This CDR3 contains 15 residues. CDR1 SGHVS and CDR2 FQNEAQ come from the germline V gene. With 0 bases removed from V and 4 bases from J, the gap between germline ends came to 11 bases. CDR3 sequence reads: CASSLAGGTPDTQYF. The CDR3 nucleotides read TGTGCCAGCAGCTTAGCTGGAGGAACCCCAGATACGCAGTATTTT. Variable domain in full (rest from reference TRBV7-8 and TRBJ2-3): GAGVSQSPRYKVAKRGQDVALRCDPISGHVSLFWYQQALGQGPEFLTYFQNEAQLDKSGLPSDRFFAERPEGSVSTLKIQRTQQEDSAVYLCASSLAGGTPDTQYFGPGTRLTVL.

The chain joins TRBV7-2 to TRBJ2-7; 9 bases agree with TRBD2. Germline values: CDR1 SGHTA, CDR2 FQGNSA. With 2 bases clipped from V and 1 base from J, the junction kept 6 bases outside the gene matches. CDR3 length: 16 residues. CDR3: CASSLQTSGRSYEQYF. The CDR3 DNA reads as TGTGCCAGCAGCTTACAGACTAGCGGCAGGTCCTACGAGCAGTACTTC.